This TCR beta chain was identified in a study of PD-L1 blockade in urothelial cancer. Study-level information: Analyses were performed on blood at 3 weeks after treatment start (the second dose) and at 6 weeks.

Synthetic TCR analog templates were added to each PCR reaction. Clones were read by immunoSEQ multiplex PCR, and TCRdb kept only the in-frame ones, dropping some. The profile covers 50,000 to 60,000 clones, with approximately 80% appearing a single time and about 5.3% taken by the ten largest. Trimming took 5 bases from V and 6 from J; bases not matched to a gene: 10. Germline V gene data show CDR1 as MNHEY and CDR2 as SMNVEV (reference sequence). The CDR3 spans 14 residues. About this clone itself: The target antigen is unknown.

Study-level points and caveats: Enhanced expansion of tumor-associated blood clones at 3 weeks characterized durable-benefit patients.

A total of 1 to 8 samples per patient were collected pretreatment and on-treatment. The chain couples TRBV27 to TRBJ2-7, with 7 bases fitting TRBD1. This TCR derives from a man aged 40-49 years with urothelial cancer. The specimen was PBMCs, collected around atezolizumab (anti-PD-L1) treatment. In DNA, the CDR3 is TGTGCCAGCAGTCTTACAGGGGAAGCTCGCGAGCAGTACTTC. Its protein product is CASSLTGEAREQYF.